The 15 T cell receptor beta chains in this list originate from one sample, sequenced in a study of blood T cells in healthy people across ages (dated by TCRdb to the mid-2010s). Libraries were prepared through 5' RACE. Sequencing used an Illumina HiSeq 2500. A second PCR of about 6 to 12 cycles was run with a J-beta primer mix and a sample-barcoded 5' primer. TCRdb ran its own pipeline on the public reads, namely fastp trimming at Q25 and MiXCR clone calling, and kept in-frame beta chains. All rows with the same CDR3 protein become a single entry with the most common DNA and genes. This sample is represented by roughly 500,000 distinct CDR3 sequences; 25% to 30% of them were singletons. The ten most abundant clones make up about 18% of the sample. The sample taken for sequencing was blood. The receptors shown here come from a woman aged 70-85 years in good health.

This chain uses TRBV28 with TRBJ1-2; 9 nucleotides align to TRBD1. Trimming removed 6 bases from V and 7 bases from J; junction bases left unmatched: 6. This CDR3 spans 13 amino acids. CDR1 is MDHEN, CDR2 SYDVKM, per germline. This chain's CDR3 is CASREMTGGGYTF. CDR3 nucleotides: TGTGCCAGCAGAGAAATGACAGGGGGTGGCTACACCTTC.

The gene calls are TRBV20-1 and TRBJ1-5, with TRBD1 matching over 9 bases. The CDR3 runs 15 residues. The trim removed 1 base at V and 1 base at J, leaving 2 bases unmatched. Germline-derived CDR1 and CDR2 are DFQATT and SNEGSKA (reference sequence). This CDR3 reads CSARGGTGSNQPQHF. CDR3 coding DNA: TGCAGTGCTAGAGGCGGGACAGGGAGCAATCAGCCCCAGCATTTT.

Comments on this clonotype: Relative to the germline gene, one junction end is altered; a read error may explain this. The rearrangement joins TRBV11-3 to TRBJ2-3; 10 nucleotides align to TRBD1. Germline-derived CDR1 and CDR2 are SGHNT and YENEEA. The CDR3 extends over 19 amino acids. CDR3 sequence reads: CASTRRGTGVQSYRDTRYF. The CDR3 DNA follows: TGTGCCAGCACTCGCCGTGGGACAGGGGTCCAATCATACCGTGATACGCGGTATTTT.

Written as DNA, the CDR3 is TGTGCCAGCAGCTTAGCGTCTAGCGGGGGGTTCAATGAGCAGTTCTTC. This sequence encodes CASSLASSGGFNEQFF. The chain uses TRBV7-6 and TRBJ2-1, with 11 bases identical to TRBD2. V was pared by 0 bases and J by 6 bases, with 4 bases of the junction left unmatched. This CDR3 is 16 amino acids long. Germline V lookup: CDR1 SGHVS, CDR2 FNYEAQ. Drawing the rest from reference TRBV7-6 and TRBJ2-1, the complete variable domain is GAGVSQSPRYKVTKRGQDVALRCDPISGHVSLYWYRQALGQGPEFLTYFNYEAQQDKSGLPNDRFSAERPEGSISTLTIQRTEQRDSAMYRCASSLASSGGFNEQFFGPGTRLTVL.

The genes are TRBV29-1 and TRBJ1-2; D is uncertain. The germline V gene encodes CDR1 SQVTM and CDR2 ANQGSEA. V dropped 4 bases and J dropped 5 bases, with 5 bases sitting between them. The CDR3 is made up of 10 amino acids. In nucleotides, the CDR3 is TGCAGCGTTGCCGATTATGGCTACACCTTC. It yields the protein CSVADYGYTF. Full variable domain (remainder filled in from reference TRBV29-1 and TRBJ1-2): SAVISQKPSRDICQRGTSLTIQCQVDSQVTMMFWYRQQPGQSLTLIATANQGSEATYESGFVIDKFPISRPNLTFSTLTVSNMSPEDSSIYLCSVADYGYTFGSGTRLTVV.

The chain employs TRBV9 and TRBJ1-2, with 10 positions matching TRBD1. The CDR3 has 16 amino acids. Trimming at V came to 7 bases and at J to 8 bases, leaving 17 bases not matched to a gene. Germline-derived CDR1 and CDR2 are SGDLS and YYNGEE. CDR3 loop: CASGLGTGASILGYTF. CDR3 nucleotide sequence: TGTGCCAGCGGCCTGGGGACAGGGGCTTCAATATTAGGCTACACCTTC. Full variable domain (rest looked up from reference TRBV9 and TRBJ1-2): DSGVTQTPKHLITATGQRVTLRCSPRSGDLSVYWYQQSLDQGLQFLIQYYNGEERAKGNILERFSAQQFPDLHSELNLSSLELGDSALYFCASGLGTGASILGYTFGSGTRLTVV.

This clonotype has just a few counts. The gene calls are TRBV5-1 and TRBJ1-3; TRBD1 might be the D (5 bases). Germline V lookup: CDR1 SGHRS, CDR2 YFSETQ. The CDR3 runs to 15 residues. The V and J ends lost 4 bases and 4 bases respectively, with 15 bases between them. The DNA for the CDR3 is TGCGCCAGCAGCGGGGCGATAGGTGCAGGAAACACCATATATTTT. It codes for CASSGAIGAGNTIYF.

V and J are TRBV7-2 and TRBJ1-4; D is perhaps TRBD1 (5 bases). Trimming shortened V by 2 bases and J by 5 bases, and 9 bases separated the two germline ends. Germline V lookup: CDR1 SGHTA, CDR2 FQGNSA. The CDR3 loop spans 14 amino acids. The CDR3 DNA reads TGTGCCAGCAGCTTACGGACAAAGAATGAAAAACTGTTTTTT. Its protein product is CASSLRTKNEKLFF.

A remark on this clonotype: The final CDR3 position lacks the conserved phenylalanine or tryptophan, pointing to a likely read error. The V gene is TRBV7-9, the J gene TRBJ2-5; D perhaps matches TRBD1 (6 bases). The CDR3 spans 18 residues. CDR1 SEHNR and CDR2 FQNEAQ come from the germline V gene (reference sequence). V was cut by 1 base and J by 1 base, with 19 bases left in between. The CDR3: CASSLGAVFGQSQETQYL. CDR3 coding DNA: TGTGCCAGCAGCTTAGGGGCGGTCTTTGGACAGTCCCAAGAGACCCAGTACCTC.

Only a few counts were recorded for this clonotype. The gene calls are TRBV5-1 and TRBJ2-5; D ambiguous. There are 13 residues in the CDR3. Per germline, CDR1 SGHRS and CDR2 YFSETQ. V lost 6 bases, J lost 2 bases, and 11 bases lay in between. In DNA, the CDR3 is TGCGCCAGCACAGATGGCTTGCAAGAGACCCAGTACTTC. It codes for CASTDGLQETQYF.

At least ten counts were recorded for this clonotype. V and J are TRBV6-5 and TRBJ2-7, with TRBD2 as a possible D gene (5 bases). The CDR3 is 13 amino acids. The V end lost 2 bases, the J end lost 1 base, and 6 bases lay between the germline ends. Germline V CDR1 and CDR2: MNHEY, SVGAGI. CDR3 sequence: CASSYRGSYEQYF. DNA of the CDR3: TGTGCCAGCAGTTACCGGGGTTCCTACGAGCAGTACTTC.

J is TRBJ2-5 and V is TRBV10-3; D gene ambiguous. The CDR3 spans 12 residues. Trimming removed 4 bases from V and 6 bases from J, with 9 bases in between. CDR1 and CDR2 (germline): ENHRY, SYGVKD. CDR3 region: CAISVGGQTQYF. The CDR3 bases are TGTGCCATCAGTGTGGGTGGGCAGACCCAGTACTTC.

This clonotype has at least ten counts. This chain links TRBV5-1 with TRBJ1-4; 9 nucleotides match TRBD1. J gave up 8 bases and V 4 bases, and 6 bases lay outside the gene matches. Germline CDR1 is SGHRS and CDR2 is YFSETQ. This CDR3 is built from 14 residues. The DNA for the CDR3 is TGCGCCAGCAGCCCCGGACAGGGGAACGAAAAACTGTTTTTT. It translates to CASSPGQGNEKLFF.

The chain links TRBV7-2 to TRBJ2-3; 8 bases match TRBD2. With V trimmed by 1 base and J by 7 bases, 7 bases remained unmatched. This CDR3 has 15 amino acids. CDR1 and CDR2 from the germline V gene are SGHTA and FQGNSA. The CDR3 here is CASSLEAGELHTQYF. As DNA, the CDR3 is TGTGCCAGCAGCTTAGAAGCGGGGGAGTTGCATACGCAGTATTTT.

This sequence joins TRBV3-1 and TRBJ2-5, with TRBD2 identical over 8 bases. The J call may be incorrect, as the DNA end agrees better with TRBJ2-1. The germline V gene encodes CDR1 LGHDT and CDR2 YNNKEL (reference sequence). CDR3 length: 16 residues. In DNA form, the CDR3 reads TGTGCCAGCAGCCCCGGGACTAGTGGATCCTACAATGAGCAGTTCTTC. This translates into CASSPGTSGSYNEQFF.